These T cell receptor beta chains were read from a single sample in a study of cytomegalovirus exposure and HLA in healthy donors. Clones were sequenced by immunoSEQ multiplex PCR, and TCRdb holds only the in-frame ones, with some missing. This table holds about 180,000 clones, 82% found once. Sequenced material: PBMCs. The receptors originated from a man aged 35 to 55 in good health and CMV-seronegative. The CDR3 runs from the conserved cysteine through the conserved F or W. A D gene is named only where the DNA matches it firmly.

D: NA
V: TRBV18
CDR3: CASSPKLQYYEQYF

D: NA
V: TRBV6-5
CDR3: CASSYSHSMGEKLFF

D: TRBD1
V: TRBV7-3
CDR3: CASSQLDRGELFF

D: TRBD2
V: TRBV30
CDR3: CAFLLAGANEQFF

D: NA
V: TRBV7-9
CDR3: CASSLLGGEKLFF

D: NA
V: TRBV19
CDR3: CASSIDRSYEQYF

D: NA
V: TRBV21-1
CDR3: CASSARPTYGYTF

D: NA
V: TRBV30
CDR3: CAWGPGQYYEQYF

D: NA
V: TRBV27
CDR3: CASSLEQGWHEQYF

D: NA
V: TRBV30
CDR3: CAWLDGYTF

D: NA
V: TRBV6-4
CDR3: CASSESGNTEAFF

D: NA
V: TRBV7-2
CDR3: CASRRDGKETQYF

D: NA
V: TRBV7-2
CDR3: CASSSEVGYTF

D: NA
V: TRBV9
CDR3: CASSVRQGGVTDTQYF

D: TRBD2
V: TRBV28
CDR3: CASSLASGFYNEQFF

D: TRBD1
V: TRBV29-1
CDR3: CSALTGGQPQHF

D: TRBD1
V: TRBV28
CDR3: CASSLSSPGTGLAKNIQYF

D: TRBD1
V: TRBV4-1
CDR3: CASSQAAGGRYTF

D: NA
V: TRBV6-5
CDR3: CASSYDRWETQYF

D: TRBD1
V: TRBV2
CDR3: CASIPGTAYGYTF

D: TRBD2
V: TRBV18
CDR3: CASSPAGGPGTDTQYF

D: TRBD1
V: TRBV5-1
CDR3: CASSLRGQGADEAFF

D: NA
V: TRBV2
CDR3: CASSPANSGELFF

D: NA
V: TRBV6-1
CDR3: CASSEGAGKRPQHF

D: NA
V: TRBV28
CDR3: CASSWGGWEKLFF

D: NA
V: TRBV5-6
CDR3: CASSPIIRVFTDTQYF

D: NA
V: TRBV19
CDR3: CASSIGFGVEQYF

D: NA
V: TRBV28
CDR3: CASRPGMNTEAFF

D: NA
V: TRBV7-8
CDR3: CASSPSRSFTNYGYTF

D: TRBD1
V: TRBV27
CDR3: CASSPFVTAGQGIYGYTF

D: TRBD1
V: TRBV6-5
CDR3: CASTYGQGYEQYF

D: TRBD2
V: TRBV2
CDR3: CASSSYSGLAEGDTQYF

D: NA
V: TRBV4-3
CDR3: CASSSIDGQTGELFF

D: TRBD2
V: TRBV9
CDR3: CASDEGGIWSGRAAGANVLTF

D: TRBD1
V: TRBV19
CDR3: CATQDRVGFYEQYF

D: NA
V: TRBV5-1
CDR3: CASSLAGETSNEQFF

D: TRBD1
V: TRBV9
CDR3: CASSVERTGGAGGYTF

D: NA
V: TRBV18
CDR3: CASSPQGTEQYF

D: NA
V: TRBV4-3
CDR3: CASSQEAQGRQPQHF

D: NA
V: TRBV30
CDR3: CAWSSQGLGTQYF

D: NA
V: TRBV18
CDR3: CASSPQGVNTEAFF

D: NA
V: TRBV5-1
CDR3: CASSLGTDYGYTF

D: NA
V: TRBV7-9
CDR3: CASSSQGFGYTF

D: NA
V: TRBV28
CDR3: CASSLASGLGTYGYTF

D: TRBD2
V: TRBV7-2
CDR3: CASRGGGSQDTQYF

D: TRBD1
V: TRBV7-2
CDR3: CASSGQGARNSPLHF

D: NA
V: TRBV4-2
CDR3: CASSQDGGDYGYTF

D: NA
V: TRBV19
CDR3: CASSIRGTGGYTF

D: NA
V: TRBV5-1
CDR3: CASSGRGSSETQYF

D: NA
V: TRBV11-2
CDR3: CASTLTGFASYEQYF

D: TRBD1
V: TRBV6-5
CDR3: CASSSRQGATATQYF

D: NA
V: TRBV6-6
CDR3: CASRYSTGLSGNTIYF

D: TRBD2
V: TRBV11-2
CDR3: CASSWASGGTDTQYF

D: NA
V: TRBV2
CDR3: CASSVDDREPIDSSYEQYF

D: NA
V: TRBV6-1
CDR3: CASSEARFTGELFF

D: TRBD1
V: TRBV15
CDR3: CATSRTGTGAPNSGNTIYF

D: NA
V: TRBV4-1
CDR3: CASSQGGGTNEKLFF